This T cell receptor (beta chain) was found in a study of somatic mutations in cytotoxic T cells in rheumatoid arthritis. Overall study: Flow-sorting brought some V beta antibody-stained T-cell populations to nearly 100% purity, V beta1+ cells sequenced for TCRB among them.

V was shortened by 0 bases and J by 0 bases, with 20 bases between the two germline ends. Germline V gives CDR1 KGHSY, CDR2 FQNENV. This CDR3 region has 19 residues. Overall study findings and caveats: The modest underrepresentation of TRBV07 observed in rheumatoid arthritis patients was not subjected to multiple-comparison adjustment. Among patients with rheumatoid arthritis, but not healthy controls, CD8+ clonality increased with age.

Sequenced by immunoSEQ multiplex PCR; TCRdb stores in-frame clones only, minus some. This sample has 20,000 to 25,000 clones; 70% to 90% occur once, and the top ten carry roughly 3.8%. With respect to this clone: Its antigen remains unidentified.

This TCR was sampled from an adult with rheumatoid arthritis. Sequenced material: CD8+ T cells sorted from blood. J is TRBJ1-2 and V is TRBV16, with unresolved D. CDR3 sequence (DNA): TGTGCCAGCAGCCAATCGGTCCGGGCGACCCCGGGAGCTAACTATGGCTACACCTTC. Translated, it gives CASSQSVRATPGANYGYTF. The entire variable domain, with the rest obtained from reference TRBV16 and TRBJ1-2, is as follows: GEEVAQTPKHLVRGEGQKAKLYCAPIKGHSYVFWYQQVLKNEFKFLISFQNENVFDETGMPKERFSAKCLPNSPCSLEIQATKLEDSAVYFCASSQSVRATPGANYGYTFGSGTRLTVV.